One and the same sample provided the 29 T cell receptor beta chains below, sequenced in a study of cytomegalovirus exposure and HLA in healthy donors. 60 Vbeta and 13 Jbeta primers were used in PCR. Some clones are missing from TCRdb's copy, which holds only in-frame ones; the method was immunoSEQ multiplex PCR. The sample includes about 170,000 clones, roughly 86% of them seen just once. The material sequenced was PBMCs. Every receptor here comes from a girl aged 10 to 17 in good health and CMV-seropositive.

The rearrangement joins TRBV29-1 to TRBJ2-7, with D unclear. The CDR3 is made up of 13 amino acids. V shed 4 bases and J shed 4 bases, with 14 bases lying between them. Germline V gene lookup returns CDR1 SQVTM and CDR2 ANQGSEA. CDR3 nucleotide sequence: TGCAGCGTTGTGATCGCCAGTCAATACGAGCAGTACTTC. Residues: CSVVIASQYEQYF.

CDR3 bases: TGTGCCAGTACCCCTAGCGGGGGCTTCGAGCAGTACTTC. This codes for CASTPSGGFEQYF. The V gene is TRBV19, the J gene TRBJ2-7, with 10 bases fitting TRBD2. The CDR3 extends over 13 amino acids. CDR1 and CDR2 (germline): LNHDA, SQIVND (reference sequence). The V and J ends lost 7 bases and 6 bases, in that order; junction bases with no gene match: 6.

The chain employs TRBV6-1 and TRBJ1-5, with 10 bases identical to TRBD1. The CDR3 loop spans 15 amino acids. Germline-derived CDR1 and CDR2 are MNHNS and SASEGT. V trimming: 5 bases; J trimming: 6 bases; junction bases outside the gene matches: 7. CDR3 sequence (DNA): TGTGCCAGCAGTCTCGGGACAGGGGTGGTTCAGCCCCAGCATTTT. As protein: CASSLGTGVVQPQHF.

The chain recombines TRBV7-3 with TRBJ1-1, with TRBD1 matching 7 bases. The CDR3 loop spans 14 amino acids. From germline, CDR1 is SGHTA and CDR2 FQGTGA. After removal of 0 bases from V and 4 bases from J, the junction contained 2 bases not matched to a gene. The CDR3 nucleotides are TGTGCCAGCAGCTTAACACAGGGGAGCACTGAAGCTTTCTTT. Its protein product is CASSLTQGSTEAFF.

This clone was detected a few times. The chain employs TRBV20-1 and TRBJ2-5, with D maybe TRBD2 (6 bases). V lost 5 bases and J 4 bases, leaving 8 bases between the germline ends. This CDR3 contains 11 residues. CDR1 is DFQATT and CDR2 is SNEGSKA in the germline V gene (reference sequence). In nucleotides, the CDR3 is TGCAGTGCTCCGGGAGTAGAGACCCAGTACTTC. Residues: CSAPGVETQYF.

This clone occurred a few times. The chain carries TRBV29-1 and TRBJ1-2; the D is unclear. This CDR3 is built from 14 residues. The V end was cut by 3 bases, the J end by 5 bases, with 16 bases between. CDR1 and CDR2 from the germline V gene are SQVTM and ANQGSEA. This CDR3 reads CSVEPRKAGYGYTF. For the CDR3, the DNA is TGCAGCGTTGAGCCCCGGAAGGCCGGGTATGGCTACACCTTC.

J is TRBJ2-7 and V is TRBV5-8, with D perhaps matching TRBD1 (6 bases). CDR1 and CDR2 (germline): SGHTS, YDEGEE. The V gene lost 2 bases and the J gene lost 2 bases, with 20 bases spanning the gap. The CDR3 has 17 amino acids. The CDR3 is CASSFWPARDRPYEQYF. The CDR3 bases are TGTGCCAGCAGCTTTTGGCCGGCAAGAGACAGGCCCTACGAGCAGTACTTC.

V usage is TRBV7-3 and J usage is TRBJ2-1; tentative D call: TRBD2 (6 bases). The germline V gene encodes CDR1 SGHTA and CDR2 FQGTGA. V was pared by 5 bases and J by 7 bases, with 15 bases between. CDR3 length equals 14 residues. The CDR3 sequence is CASSRHNRGNEQFF. For the CDR3, the DNA is TGTGCCAGCAGCCGACATAATCGGGGGAATGAGCAGTTCTTC.

The chain couples TRBV12-5 to TRBJ1-4; D might be TRBD1 (6 bases). Germline CDR1 reads LGHNT; CDR2 reads FRNRAP. This CDR3 spans 14 amino acids. Trimming stripped 6 bases from V and 3 bases from J, with 11 bases between. The CDR3 coding sequence is TGTGCTAGTGGGGTCGGGGGGCCTAATGAAAAACTGTTTTTT. This encodes CASGVGGPNEKLFF.

The gene calls are TRBV2 and TRBJ2-2, with 14 bases aligning to TRBD2. Germline V gene sequence: CDR1 SNHLY, CDR2 FYNNEI. The length of the CDR3 is 17 residues. V lost 7 bases to trimming and J lost 2 bases; unmatched junction nucleotides: 6. This chain's CDR3 is CASKGTSGGLNTGELFF. DNA of the CDR3: TGTGCCAGCAAGGGGACTAGCGGGGGCCTAAACACCGGGGAGCTGTTTTTT. Full variable domain (missing parts from reference TRBV2 and TRBJ2-2): EPEVTQTPSHQVTQMGQEVILRCVPISNHLYFYWYRQILGQKVEFLVSFYNNEISEKSEIFDDQFSVERPDGSNFTLKIRSTKLEDSAMYFCASKGTSGGLNTGELFFGEGSRLTVL.

The chain combines TRBV6-1 with TRBJ2-7; 8 positions agree with TRBD1. Germline CDR1 MNHNS, CDR2 SASEGT. This CDR3 has 15 amino acids. The V and J ends lost 6 bases and 3 bases, in that order; junction bases with no gene match: 10. Here the CDR3 reads CASRLSLTGDYEQYF. The CDR3 bases are TGTGCCAGCAGACTGAGCTTGACAGGGGACTACGAGCAGTACTTC.

This clone was seen only a few times. The CDR3 DNA reads TGTGCCAGCACCCCATCATGGGAAAAAGCGGCGGCAGCCAAAGCTTTCTTT. Translation gives CASTPSWEKAAAAKAFF. V is TRBV6-4 and J is TRBJ1-1; D ambiguous. CDR3 length: 17 residues. The V end was cut by 7 bases, the J end by 9 bases, with 30 bases between. Germline CDR1 MRHNA, CDR2 SNTAGT.

The CDR3 DNA reads as TGCGCCAGCAGTCACAGGGGGCTTCGGAATCAGCCCCAGCATTTT. Amino acids: CASSHRGLRNQPQHF. The rearrangement joins TRBV23-1 to TRBJ1-5; 8 bases map to TRBD1. TRBV23-1 belongs to the ORF category, with a function that is uncertain. CDR3 length: 15 residues. The V gene end was trimmed by 3 bases and the J gene end by 4 bases; junction bases not matched to a gene: 5.

This chain links TRBV5-4 with TRBJ1-2; 8 bases agree with TRBD1. Germline trimming cut 2 bases from V and 6 bases from J; bases unmatched to any gene: 9. CDR1 and CDR2 (germline): SGHNT, YYREEE (reference sequence). There are 15 residues in the CDR3. The CDR3 region is CASSFPDRESDGYTF. The CDR3 nucleotides are TGTGCCAGCAGCTTCCCGGACAGGGAGTCCGATGGCTACACCTTC.

V gene TRBV6-5 combines with J gene TRBJ1-2; D is possibly TRBD1 (6 bases). V was clipped by 6 bases and J by 5 bases, with 13 bases between them. CDR1 and CDR2 from the germline V gene are MNHEY and SVGAGI. There are 13 residues in the CDR3. The CDR3 DNA follows: TGTGCCAGCAGCCCTACAGGGTTTTATGGCTACACCTTC. This codes for CASSPTGFYGYTF.

The rearrangement uses TRBV30 and TRBJ1-1; 9 positions match TRBD1. CDR1 is GTSNPN, CDR2 SVGIG, per germline (reference sequence). This CDR3 region has 14 residues. The V and J ends lost 0 bases and 5 bases, in that order; junction bases with no gene match: 4. The CDR3 is CAWSVNRGRTEAFF. The CDR3 nucleotides are TGTGCCTGGAGTGTAAACAGGGGGCGAACTGAAGCTTTCTTT.

This rearrangement joins TRBV6-1 to TRBJ2-1; 8 bases are a match to TRBD1. The CDR3 runs to 14 residues. Trimming took 6 bases from V and 7 from J; bases not matched to a gene: 8. The germline V gene has CDR1 MNHNS and CDR2 SASEGT. Here the CDR3 reads CASSTGTGSNEQFF. The CDR3, as DNA: TGTGCCAGCAGCACCGGGACAGGCTCGAATGAGCAGTTCTTC.

The V call is TRBV10-1, the J call TRBJ2-3, with 9 bases aligning to TRBD1. V lost 0 bases to trimming and J lost 6 bases; unmatched junction nucleotides: 4. The CDR3 has 15 amino acids. Germline loops: CDR1 WNHNN, CDR2 SYGVQD (reference sequence). In nucleotides, the CDR3 is TGCGCCAGCAGTGAGTCTAGGACAGGGGACGATACGCAGTATTTT. Its protein product is CASSESRTGDDTQYF.

This sequence joins TRBV19 and TRBJ1-1; D gene uncertain. Trimming left V 7 bases short and J 10 bases short, with 19 bases between. This CDR3 contains 13 residues. Germline V lookup: CDR1 LNHDA, CDR2 SQIVND (reference sequence). In nucleotides, the CDR3 is TGTGCCAGTACCCATGCAGGTGCTCTTGGAGCTTTCTTT. Protein: CASTHAGALGAFF.

The chain employs TRBV4-1 and TRBJ1-1; a possible D gene is TRBD1 (6 bases). The CDR3 extends over 15 amino acids. Germline-derived CDR1 and CDR2 are MGHRA and YSYEKL. Trimming shortened V by 0 bases and J by 3 bases, and 11 bases separated the two germline ends. In DNA, the CDR3 is TGCGCCAGCAGCCAAGATGGAGGGGGGGACACTGAAGCTTTCTTT. This codes for CASSQDGGGDTEAFF.

This clone was observed a single time. This chain joins TRBV6-4 and TRBJ2-3; 15 bases align to TRBD2. There are 19 residues in the CDR3. The V and J ends lost 5 bases and 0 bases, in that order; junction bases with no gene match: 9. Germline V lookup: CDR1 MRHNA, CDR2 SNTAGT. In DNA form, the CDR3 reads TGTGCCAGCAGTAGGACTAGCGGGGGGGCCCGATCCAGCACAGATACGCAGTATTTT. Translating it yields CASSRTSGGARSSTDTQYF.

The V gene is TRBV6-5, the J gene TRBJ2-7, with D possibly TRBD2 on 6 matching bases. Germline V lookup: CDR1 MNHEY, CDR2 SVGAGI. CDR3 length: 14 amino acids. Trimming shortened V by 6 bases and J by 4 bases, and 16 bases separated the two germline ends. CDR3 residues: CASSSGEVLYEQYF. CDR3 coding DNA: TGTGCCAGCAGCTCCGGGGAGGTTCTTTACGAGCAGTACTTC.

V gene TRBV5-4 combines with J gene TRBJ2-4; D not certain. The germline V gene has CDR1 SGHNT and CDR2 YYREEE (reference sequence). The CDR3 totals 15 residues. Trimming took 4 bases from V and 4 from J, leaving 15 bases between them. Here the CDR3 DNA reads TGTGCCAGCAGCGACAATAGTTTTGCTAAAAACATTCAGTACTTC. Its protein is CASSDNSFAKNIQYF.

The rearrangement uses TRBV18 and TRBJ1-1; D ambiguous. The CDR3 length is 14 residues. V lost 0 bases and J lost 1, with 6 bases in between. Germline V gene data show CDR1 as KGHSH and CDR2 as LQKENI. The CDR3 sequence: CASSPPAGNTEAFF. The DNA for the CDR3 is TGTGCCAGCTCACCACCGGCAGGGAACACTGAAGCTTTCTTT. Using reference TRBV18 and TRBJ1-1 for the parts outside the CDR3, the full variable domain is NAGVMQNPRHLVRRRGQEARLRCSPMKGHSHVYWYRQLPEEGLKFMVYLQKENIIDESGMPKERFSAEFPKEGPSILRIQQVVRGDSAAYFCASSPPAGNTEAFFGQGTRLTVV.

The chain combines TRBV9 with TRBJ2-7; no reliable D call. The V and J ends lost 0 bases and 6 bases respectively, with 10 bases between them. Germline V gene lookup returns CDR1 SGDLS and CDR2 YYNGEE. The length of the CDR3 is 13 residues. This chain's CDR3 is CASSVDPESEQYF. CDR3 sequence (DNA): TGTGCCAGCAGCGTAGATCCAGAAAGCGAGCAGTACTTC.

The chain recombines TRBV27 with TRBJ1-1, with a possible D match to TRBD1 (6 bases). The CDR3 has 13 residues. Per germline, CDR1 MNHEY and CDR2 SMNVEV (reference sequence). Trimming shortened V by 6 bases and J by 3 bases, and 11 bases separated the two germline ends. This chain's CDR3 is CASRGAWDTEAFF. In DNA, the CDR3 is TGTGCCAGCAGGGGGGCATGGGACACTGAAGCTTTCTTT.

V is TRBV19 and J is TRBJ2-5; 9 positions match TRBD1. The J call may be mistaken, given a closer DNA end match to TRBJ2-7. Germline loops: CDR1 LNHDA, CDR2 SQIVND (reference sequence). The CDR3 consists of 14 residues. CDR3 protein: CASSPGTGPYEQYF. CDR3 DNA sequence: TGTGCCAGTAGTCCCGGGACAGGGCCCTACGAGCAGTACTTC.

The genes are TRBV5-1 and TRBJ2-2; D is perhaps TRBD1 (6 bases). Germline assignment: CDR1 SGHRS and CDR2 YFSETQ. V was trimmed by 1 base and J by 6 bases, leaving 13 bases between them. The CDR3 has 15 residues. CDR3 in amino acids: CASSLKAGEAGELFF. The DNA for the CDR3 is TGCGCCAGCAGCTTGAAGGCAGGGGAAGCCGGGGAGCTGTTTTTT.

This clone was counted only a few times. The CDR3 DNA sequence: TGCAGCGCGACAGGGGGCGCACGCAATGAGCAGTTCTTC. It codes for CSATGGARNEQFF. J is TRBJ2-1 and V is TRBV29-1, with 10 bases fitting TRBD1. This CDR3 has 13 amino acids. Germline assignment: CDR1 SQVTM and CDR2 ANQGSEA. Trimming took 7 bases from V and 6 from J; bases not matched to a gene: 6.